Listed here are 31 T cell receptor beta chains from one sample, sequenced in a study of beta chain features in type 1 diabetes. cDNA synthesis used the whole RNA isolate, giving expressed TCRB sequences. The method was immunoSEQ multiplex PCR; TCRdb's version includes in-frame clones alone and lacks a portion of them. The table includes 350,000 to 450,000 clones, about 15% detected once. The sequencing input was naive CD4+ T cells from blood. The receptors derive from a woman younger than 35 in good health.

The rearrangement links TRBV7-8 to TRBJ1-1, with unresolved D. Trimming cost V 5 bases and J 4 bases, with 14 bases left between them. The V gene's germline CDR1 is SGHVS and CDR2 FQNEAQ. The CDR3 loop spans 14 amino acids. The CDR3, as DNA: TGTGCCAGCAGCCCATCCCGGCGCGGCACTGAAGCTTTCTTT. This translates into CASSPSRRGTEAFF.

The DNA for the CDR3 is TGTGCCAGTAGTATACCGGGACAGGGGAACGGTGGCTACACCTTC. It specifies CASSIPGQGNGGYTF. The V gene is TRBV19, the J gene TRBJ1-2, with 10 bases identical to TRBD1. CDR1 is LNHDA and CDR2 is SQIVND in the germline V gene (reference sequence). The CDR3 length is 15 residues. The J segment lost 7 bases and the V segment lost 2 bases, leaving 7 bases of the junction unmatched.

In regard to this clone: Other DNA sequences within the sample encode an identical CDR3. V and J are TRBV30 and TRBJ1-1, with D possibly matching TRBD1 (6 bases). V was pared by 2 bases and J by 1 base, with 8 bases between. There are 13 residues in the CDR3. From germline, CDR1 is GTSNPN and CDR2 SVGIG (reference sequence). The CDR3 spells CAWSSQGNTEAFF. The CDR3 DNA reads as TGTGCCTGGAGTTCACAGGGGAACACTGAAGCTTTCTTT.

The chain has TRBV6-5 and TRBJ2-1; possibly TRBD2 for D (6 bases). The ends were cut back, 6 bases at V and 2 bases at J, with 14 bases in the middle. The CDR3 has 15 amino acids. Germline V gene sequence: CDR1 MNHEY, CDR2 SVGAGI. CDR3 in amino acids: CASRLAANPYNEQFF. For the CDR3, the DNA is TGTGCCAGCAGGTTAGCGGCTAACCCCTACAATGAGCAGTTCTTC.

The chain is built from TRBV5-6 and TRBJ2-4; TRBD1 agrees at 7 bases. CDR1 and CDR2 from the germline V gene are SGHDT and YYEEEE. The trim removed 1 base at V and 0 bases at J, leaving 4 bases unmatched. CDR3 length equals 16 residues. As DNA, the CDR3 is TGTGCCAGCAGCTTGTTAGGGGACAGAGCCAAAAACATTCAGTACTTC. Translated: CASSLLGDRAKNIQYF.

A few counts support this clone. This sequence joins TRBV28 and TRBJ1-1, with TRBD1 as a possible D gene (6 bases). V was clipped by 6 bases and J by 7 bases, with 18 bases between them. This CDR3 is built from 14 residues. CDR1 and CDR2 from the germline V gene are MDHEN and SYDVKM. CDR3 region: CASRLDSPGSEAFF. The CDR3 DNA reads TGTGCCAGCAGATTGGACAGCCCAGGGAGTGAAGCTTTCTTT.

A few counts support this clone. The V call is TRBV5-1, the J call TRBJ2-2, with 11 bases aligning to TRBD2. The CDR3 extends over 16 amino acids. Trimming took 4 bases from V and 5 from J; bases not matched to a gene: 7. Germline V lookup: CDR1 SGHRS, CDR2 YFSETQ. CDR3 residues: CASSPLAGGRTGELFF. Here the CDR3 DNA reads TGCGCCAGCAGCCCCCTAGCGGGAGGACGAACCGGGGAGCTGTTTTTT.

This clone has a handful of counts. This chain uses TRBV30 with TRBJ1-5; a weak D match, TRBD1 (6 bases). V gave up 3 bases and J gave up 7 bases, with 13 bases separating them. This CDR3 is built from 13 residues. CDR1 is GTSNPN, CDR2 SVGIG, per germline (reference sequence). DNA for the CDR3: TGTGCCTGGAGGGGGCAGGGGCCCCAGCCCCAGCATTTT. Its protein is CAWRGQGPQPQHF.

The J gene is TRBJ2-5, the V gene TRBV5-1; D is ambiguous. This CDR3 has 15 residues. Germline loops: CDR1 SGHRS, CDR2 YFSETQ. V gave up 0 bases and J gave up 2 bases, with 11 bases separating them. CDR3 coding DNA: TGCGCCAGCAGCTTGGCCTCCGGGTTGCAAGAGACCCAGTACTTC. This encodes CASSLASGLQETQYF.

This sequence joins TRBV30 and TRBJ2-2; D possibly corresponds to TRBD2 (7 bases). Trimming removed 0 bases from V and 6 bases from J, with 11 bases in between. Germline V lookup: CDR1 GTSNPN, CDR2 SVGIG (reference sequence). CDR3 length: 14 residues. The DNA for the CDR3 is TGTGCCTGGAGTGTACTAGGGGGGGCCGGGGAGCTGTTTTTT. This sequence encodes CAWSVLGGAGELFF.

This clone was seen a few times. The chain couples TRBV7-2 to TRBJ2-5; TRBD1 matches at 8 bases. The DNA end lines up better with TRBJ2-7; the J call may be wrong. The CDR3 sequence is 15 residues long. The germline gives CDR1 SGHTA, CDR2 FQGNSA. DNA of the CDR3: TGTGCCAGCAGCTTAGCGGGACAGGTAACCTACGAGCAGTACTTC. Amino acids: CASSLAGQVTYEQYF.

The V and J genes are TRBV30 and TRBJ1-1; no firm D call. CDR1 and CDR2 from the germline V gene are GTSNPN and SVGIG (reference sequence). The CDR3 contains 13 residues. V shed 0 bases and J shed 6 bases, with 11 bases lying between them. The CDR3 region is CAWSVQKISEAFF. In DNA, the CDR3 is TGTGCCTGGAGTGTACAGAAAATATCTGAAGCTTTCTTT.

The chain recombines TRBV6-5 with TRBJ2-3; D possibly corresponds to TRBD2 (6 bases). V lost 2 bases and J lost 5, with 11 bases in between. This CDR3 comprises 14 residues. Germline-derived CDR1 and CDR2 are MNHEY and SVGAGI. Written as DNA, the CDR3 is TGTGCCAGCAGTTACCGGAGGGTGGGAGATACGCAGTATTTT. It translates to CASSYRRVGDTQYF.

The table lists this clone with a few counts. The rearrangement links TRBV10-3 to TRBJ2-1, with 7 bases lining up with TRBD1. This CDR3 region has 15 residues. V shed 3 bases and J 6 bases; nucleotides not matched to a gene: 8. Germline assignment: CDR1 ENHRY and CDR2 SYGVKD. CDR3 protein: CAISDHRGSFNEQFF. CDR3 DNA: TGTGCCATCAGTGACCACAGGGGATCGTTCAATGAGCAGTTCTTC.

This clone was seen a handful of times. This chain joins TRBV11-1 and TRBJ2-6, with D unclear. The V end was cut by 5 bases, the J end by 0 bases, with 8 bases between. The CDR3 totals 15 residues. Germline CDR1 SGHAT, CDR2 FQDESV (reference sequence). CDR3 region: CASSLSSSGANVLTF. In DNA form, the CDR3 reads TGTGCCAGCAGCCTTTCGAGCTCTGGGGCCAACGTCCTGACTTTC. Full variable domain (rest looked up from reference TRBV11-1 and TRBJ2-6): EAEVAQSPRYKITEKSQAVAFWCDPISGHATLYWYRQILGQGPELLVQFQDESVVDDSQLPKDRFSAERLKGVDSTLKIQPAELGDSAMYLCASSLSSSGANVLTFGAGSRLTVL.

The CDR3 sequence is CASSQVLAGGNNEQFF. DNA for the CDR3: TGCGCCAGCAGCCAAGTTCTAGCGGGAGGGAACAATGAGCAGTTCTTC. The genes are TRBV4-3 and TRBJ2-1; TRBD2 matches at 12 bases. This CDR3 has 16 residues. Germline lookup yields CDR1 LGHNA and CDR2 YSLEER. V was pared by 1 base and J by 5 bases, with 3 bases of the junction left unmatched.

The V and J genes are TRBV6-5 and TRBJ2-7; D may be TRBD1 (5 bases). This CDR3 has 14 residues. Germline CDR1 is MNHEY and CDR2 is SVGAGI. V was pared by 5 bases and J by 6 bases, with 17 bases between. This CDR3 is CASSPPGYFGEQYF. The CDR3 coding sequence is TGTGCCAGCAGTCCCCCAGGGTACTTCGGCGAGCAGTACTTC.

The sample holds a few counts of this clone. One end of the junction fails to match germline, which may point to a read error. This chain uses TRBV25-1 with TRBJ2-7; TRBD2 agrees at 14 bases. Germline assignment: CDR1 MGHDK and CDR2 SYGVNS. CDR3 length: 15 amino acids. The CDR3 DNA reads TGTGCCAGCAGTCCAATGGGGACTAGCGGGAGCACGACATGCTTC. It codes for CASSPMGTSGSTTCF.

This clone was seen a handful of times. The chain links TRBV10-2 to TRBJ1-2, with D unclear. The germline CDR1 and CDR2 sequences are WSHSY and SAAADI. V was pared by 8 bases and J by 5 bases, with 9 bases between. This CDR3 has 11 amino acids. Written as DNA, the CDR3 is TGCGCCAGCGGAGGAGGATATGGCTACACCTTC. It translates to CASGGGYGYTF.

This clone has a handful of counts. This CDR3 is also generated by other DNA sequences in the sample. The chain has TRBV7-2 and TRBJ2-7, with 8 bases fitting TRBD2. Losses at the gene ends were 1 base for V and 4 bases for J; bases not matched to a gene: 6. CDR1 and CDR2 (germline): SGHTA, FQGNSA. The CDR3 extends over 15 amino acids. The CDR3 DNA reads TGTGCCAGCAGCTTAGACAGCGGGAGATCTTACGAGCAGTACTTC. Its protein is CASSLDSGRSYEQYF.

This chain connects TRBV25-1 to TRBJ2-3, with TRBD2 identical over 10 bases. V lost 5 bases to trimming and J lost 1 base; unmatched junction nucleotides: 3. Germline V gene lookup returns CDR1 MGHDK and CDR2 SYGVNS. The CDR3 has 15 amino acids. The CDR3 loop is CASSIGTSGTDTQYF. For the CDR3, the DNA is TGTGCCAGCAGTATTGGGACTAGCGGCACAGATACGCAGTATTTT.

The chain recombines TRBV4-1 with TRBJ2-5; 9 bases map to TRBD2. J lost 5 bases, V lost 0 bases, and 10 bases had no gene match. CDR3 size: 17 residues. Germline lookup yields CDR1 MGHRA and CDR2 YSYEKL. The CDR3 loop is CASSQDLTSGGWETQYF. DNA for the CDR3: TGCGCCAGCAGCCAAGATTTGACTAGCGGAGGGTGGGAGACCCAGTACTTC.

This rearrangement joins TRBV18 to TRBJ2-5; a possible D gene is TRBD1 (5 bases). V was trimmed by 4 bases and J by 1 base, leaving 7 bases between them. The germline V gene has CDR1 KGHSH and CDR2 LQKENI. The CDR3 contains 13 residues. The CDR3, as DNA: TGTGCCAGCTCACTTCAGGGCCAAGAGACCCAGTACTTC. As protein: CASSLQGQETQYF.

A remark on this clone: Other DNA variants within this sample encode the same CDR3. V gene TRBV7-9 combines with J gene TRBJ2-3, with D possibly being TRBD1 (6 bases). The CDR3 is 14 residues long. V dropped 3 bases and J dropped 1 base, with 8 bases sitting between them. Per germline, CDR1 SEHNR and CDR2 FQNEAQ (reference sequence). The DNA of the CDR3 is TGTGCCAGCAGCTTTGGGGGCGGCACAGATACGCAGTATTTT. Translating gives CASSFGGGTDTQYF. Together with reference TRBV7-9 and TRBJ2-3, the CDR3 gives the full variable domain: DTGVSQNPRHKITKRGQNVTFRCDPISEHNRLYWYRQTLGQGPEFLTYFQNEAQLEKSRLLSDRFSAERPKGSFSTLEIQRTEQGDSAMYLCASSFGGGTDTQYFGPGTRLTVL.

This clone was observed a few times. The genes are TRBV7-3 and TRBJ2-3; 13 bases align to TRBD2. CDR3 size: 15 residues. J gave up 5 bases and V 2 bases, and 1 base lay outside the gene matches. CDR1 is SGHTA, CDR2 FQGTGA, per germline. CDR3 sequence reads: CASSLRLAGGDTQYF. In DNA, the CDR3 is TGTGCCAGCAGCTTACGACTAGCGGGAGGAGATACGCAGTATTTT.

V is TRBV4-3 and J is TRBJ2-1; TRBD2 matches at 10 bases. The junction had 10 bases not matched to a gene; V was cut back by 2 bases and J by 12 bases. Looked up from germline, CDR1 is LGHNA and CDR2 is YSLEER. The CDR3 spans 15 residues. The CDR3 sequence is CASSQSNVAGGVQFF. The CDR3 coding sequence is TGCGCCAGCAGCCAATCAAATGTAGCGGGAGGCGTGCAGTTCTTC.

The chain couples TRBV2 to TRBJ2-5; D uncertain. Between the trimmed V and J ends, which lost 3 bases and 3 bases, there was a span of 8 bases. The germline CDR1 and CDR2 sequences are SNHLY and FYNNEI. This CDR3 is built from 13 residues. This chain's CDR3 is CASSDWAKETQYF. CDR3 sequence (DNA): TGTGCCAGCAGTGACTGGGCGAAAGAGACCCAGTACTTC.

Only a few counts were recorded for this clone. V usage is TRBV28 and J usage is TRBJ2-5; 7 nucleotides align to TRBD2. With 7 bases clipped from V and 4 bases from J, the junction kept 6 bases outside the gene matches. Germline V gene data show CDR1 as MDHEN and CDR2 as SYDVKM. This CDR3 is built from 13 residues. Written as DNA, the CDR3 is TGTGCCAGCACCCGCCCTAGCGGAGAGACCCAGTACTTC. Protein product: CASTRPSGETQYF.

This clone has more than one count but fewer than ten. CDR3 nucleotide sequence: TGTGCCAGCAGTTACTCCTTAGCGGGGATCTCCTACGAGCAGTACTTC. It codes for CASSYSLAGISYEQYF. This sequence joins TRBV6-5 and TRBJ2-7; 8 positions agree with TRBD2. The CDR3 spans 16 residues. The germline CDR1 and CDR2 sequences are MNHEY and SVGAGI. V shed 0 bases, J shed 0 bases, and the junction held 4 bases outside the gene matches.

This clone showed up just a few times. In DNA, the CDR3 is TGTGCCAGCAGCTTATCGATAGGGGGAAATGGCTACACCTTC. Its protein product is CASSLSIGGNGYTF. The chain joins TRBV7-2 to TRBJ1-2; weak D call: TRBD1 (6 bases). Trimming pared 2 bases from V and 6 bases from J, leaving 13 bases between. CDR1 and CDR2 from the germline V gene are SGHTA and FQGNSA. The CDR3 spans 14 residues.

In this sample, this clone turned up a few times. The chain couples TRBV30 to TRBJ1-5, with TRBD1 as a possible D gene (6 bases). Trimming took off 0 bases at V and 6 bases at J, with 12 bases between the two ends. From germline, CDR1 is GTSNPN and CDR2 SVGIG (reference sequence). The CDR3 sequence is 14 residues long. CDR3 region: CAWSVGQTFQPQHF. The DNA of the CDR3 is TGTGCCTGGAGTGTAGGACAGACCTTTCAGCCCCAGCATTTT.